What follows is one T cell receptor (beta chain) and its context. This clonotype was observed many times. It has no known antigen specificity. The input lacks base qualities; no much larger clone sits a single base away. The library came from 5' RACE. Sequencing relied on a NextSeq 500. The TCR library protocol attached unique molecular identifiers to individual cDNA molecules to correct for sequencing error and PCR bias. Sequencing covered both TCR alpha and beta chains, and within each sample the abundances of alpha and beta sequences were tightly co-correlated. Regarding the original processing steps: Decombinator V4 was used to annotate the V gene, J gene and CDR3 of the TCR sequences. TCRs were defined as expanded if a significant change between any two time points was detected under a Poisson model with p below 0.0001. Abundances of TCRs were expressed as counts per million after normalisation to the total number of TCRs sequenced in each sample. TRAV1-2 paired with TRAJ12, TRAJ20 or TRAJ33 defined MAIT TCRs, while TRAV10 paired with TRAJ18 defined iNKT TCRs. A search of VDJdb, accessed on 1 November 2021, was run for TCRs annotated to CMV, EBV and SARS-CoV-2, with TCRs annotated for multiple antigens excluded. TCRdb cleaned the public reads at Q25 with fastp, built clones with MiXCR and kept in-frame beta chains. Each entry merges the rows of one CDR3 protein and shows their most common DNA and genes. The V and J calls, along with clone size, are taken from TCRdb and not from the paper's own processing. The table for this sample lists more than 65,000 distinct CDR3 sequences; around 15% of them were counted only once. The ten largest clones represent 1.4% of the sample.

This was a case-control study nested in a cohort of healthcare workers in London, UK, who had nasopharyngeal swab PCR tests and blood samples taken every week. Healthcare workers were recruited during the week of the UK lockdown, between 23 and 31 March 2020, and followed weekly for up to roughly 15 weeks. The data stem from a study of early T cells in non-severe SARS-CoV-2 infection (dated by TCRdb to the early 2020s). In terms of the full investigation: Because TCR sequencing relied on bulk RNA taken from unsorted whole blood, pairing of alpha and beta chains was not possible.

For CDR1 and CDR2, the germline V gene lists ENHRY and SYGVKD. The CDR3 numbers 15 residues from cysteine through phenylalanine. The sequence is cut down to CDR3 DNA, 45 bases in frame from base 1. Trimming accounts for 4 bases at V and 5 bases at J, while the number of junction bases matched to no gene is 3. Study-wide conclusions, independent of this receptor: VDJdb matching was skewed toward anti-spike CD8 responses and likely underestimated virus-specific expansions, missing private and CD4 specificities.

Sequencing was performed on whole blood. Rearrangement joined TRBV10-3 to TRBJ2-2, and TRBD1 aligns with 11 junction nucleotides. The sequence came from an adult who was a healthcare worker with PCR-confirmed SARS-CoV-2 infection or an uninfected control (not recorded which). The CDR3 reads as follows: CAISAGQGVTGELFF. The bases are TGTGCCATCAGTGCGGGACAGGGGGTTACCGGGGAGCTGTTTTTT.